This T cell receptor (beta chain) was sequenced in a study of shared clonotypes between healthy human individuals. Libraries were prepared by immunoSEQ multiplex PCR; TCRdb keeps only in-frame clonotypes and omits some of them. This table holds approximately 2,000,000 clones, around 93% found once. This clone was recorded only once. It was CD45RO-negative cells, positively selected for CCR7, that made up naive CD8 cells, with terminally differentiated effector memory CD45RA+ cells excluded. There are 14 residues in the CDR3. Looked up from germline, CDR1 is SGHAT and CDR2 is FQNNGV. Trimming removed 2 bases from V and 8 bases from J, with 12 bases in between.

The clonotype comes from a man aged 18 to 29 in good health. Some clones in this sample may be carry-over from other donors' samples. The material sequenced was naive CD8+ T cells from PBMCs. The chain employs TRBV11-2 and TRBJ1-4; maybe TRBD1 (5 bases). For the CDR3, the DNA is TGTGCCAGCAGCTTATGGGGAGAGGGGGAAAAACTGTTTTTT. Encoded protein: CASSLWGEGEKLFF.